The rows below give T cell receptor beta chains drawn from one sample of a study of technical replicates of blood from several donors. Method: immunoSEQ multiplex PCR; TCRdb's copy keeps in-frame clones and lacks some. Among some 74,000 clones listed, roughly 92% were seen once. Sequenced: T cells isolated from PBMCs. These receptors originate from a human donor in good health. Both conserved end residues are part of each CDR3. The order of the fields is J gene, clone size, V gene, D gene, CDR3 DNA, CDR3 protein. The D gene is left open where the match is weak. Size is stated for part of the rows, as once, few or many counts, or as a class when the clone is expanded.

TRBJ2-2,-,TRBV19,TRBD2,TGTGCCAGTAGAGTGATAGCGGGAGCAGGGAACACCGGGGAGCTGTTTTTT,CASRVIAGAGNTGELFF
TRBJ1-1,-,TRBV5-8,-,TGTGCCAGCAGCTTGGAACTCCCGTATGAAGCTTTCTTT,CASSLELPYEAFF
TRBJ2-5,-,TRBV4-1,TRBD1,TGCGCCAGCAGCTTCCAGCAGGGGGATCGGGAGACCCAGTACTTC,CASSFQQGDRETQYF
TRBJ2-1,-,TRBV19,TRBD2,TGTGCCAGTAGTATGAAGGGCGGGAGTCTCTACAATGAGCAGTTCTTC,CASSMKGGSLYNEQFF
TRBJ1-1,once,TRBV28,-,TGTGCCAGCAGCCCTGGACAGCCGAACACTGAAGCTTTCTTT,CASSPGQPNTEAFF
TRBJ1-5,-,TRBV5-5,-,TGTGCCAGCAGCTTGGTCAACGGTTTCAATCAGCCCCAGCATTTT,CASSLVNGFNQPQHF
TRBJ1-2,-,TRBV6-5,TRBD1,TGTGCCAGCAGTCGAACAGGGGCCCCCTATGGCTACACCTTC,CASSRTGAPYGYTF
TRBJ1-1,-,TRBV2,-,TGTGCCAGCAGTACCCGGACAGCTCCCGACACTGAAGCTTTCTTT,CASSTRTAPDTEAFF
TRBJ2-7,-,TRBV5-5,-,TGTGCCAGCAGCTTCTTTCGGGACGAGCAGTACTTC,CASSFFRDEQYF
TRBJ2-7,-,TRBV28,-,TGTGCCAGCAGTTTAGGGACTGACTACGAGAAGCAGTACTTC,CASSLGTDYEKQYF
TRBJ2-2,-,TRBV11-3,-,TGTGCCAGCAGCCTCCTTCGAGAGGGGGCCGGGGAGCTGTTTTTT,CASSLLREGAGELFF
TRBJ2-7,-,TRBV15,-,TGTGCCACCAGCAGAGATATGACAGAAAGCTCCTACGAGCAGTACTTC,CATSRDMTESSYEQYF
TRBJ2-7,once,TRBV11-2,-,TGTGCCAGCAGCTTAGAAGGAGGGAGCTTCTACGAGCAGTACTTC,CASSLEGGSFYEQYF
TRBJ1-2,-,TRBV15,-,TGTGCCACCTATCCAGGCGGGGCACTGGGCTACACCTTC,CATYPGGALGYTF
TRBJ2-7,-,TRBV19,TRBD2,TGTGCCAGTAGTACTAGGGGACTAGCGGGAGGGACCCCCTACGAGCAGTACTTC,CASSTRGLAGGTPYEQYF
TRBJ1-1,-,TRBV7-8,-,TGTGCCAGCAGACGGACTGGGAACACTGAAGCTTTCTTT,CASRRTGNTEAFF
TRBJ1-4,-,TRBV6-6,-,TGTGCCAGCAGTTTAGGGGGTAATGAAAAACTGTTTTTT,CASSLGGNEKLFF
TRBJ2-1,-,TRBV11-2,-,TGTGCCAGCAGTTTAGTCCCTTCAGCGGGCCCCTACAATGAGCAGTTCTTC,CASSLVPSAGPYNEQFF
TRBJ2-1,-,TRBV30,-,TGTGCCTGGAGTGGGGTTAGCCGGAATGAGCAGTTCTTC,CAWSGVSRNEQFF
TRBJ2-2,-,TRBV19,-,TGTGCCAGTAGTATGATACCCCCTACCTGGGAGCTGTTTTTT,CASSMIPPTWELFF
TRBJ1-1,-,TRBV19,TRBD1,TGTGCCAGTGACCGACAGGGGGGAACTGAAGCTTTCTTT,CASDRQGGTEAFF
TRBJ1-1,-,TRBV29-1,-,TGCAGCGGGGGAGAGGGTTGGGATGCTTTCTTT,CSGGEGWDAFF
TRBJ2-5,-,TRBV7-9,TRBD2,TGTGCCAGCAGCTTAGCGCGGGAGTTGGAGACCCAGTACTTC,CASSLARELETQYF
TRBJ2-5,-,TRBV7-6,-,TGTGCCAGCAGTCGACAGGCTGATTGGGAGACCCAGTACTTC,CASSRQADWETQYF
TRBJ1-4,once,TRBV4-3,-,TGCGCCAGCAGCCATACTCGCGGGGGGCCTGCAACTAATGAAAAACTGTTTTTT,CASSHTRGGPATNEKLFF
TRBJ2-1,-,TRBV6-5,TRBD2,TGTGCCAGCAGGGCTCGGACTAGTTTCCATGAGCAGTTCTTC,CASRARTSFHEQFF
TRBJ1-5,-,TRBV27,-,TGTGCCAGCGGGCCCTGGACAGTTAACAATCAGCCCCAGCATTTT,CASGPWTVNNQPQHF
TRBJ1-5,-,TRBV5-1,-,TGCGCCAGCAGCTTGGAACAGGGATCTAATCAGCCCCAGCATTTT,CASSLEQGSNQPQHF
TRBJ2-3,-,TRBV6-4,-,TGTGCCAGCAGTGACGCTAGTGGATTCGGCACAGATACGCAGTATTTT,CASSDASGFGTDTQYF
TRBJ1-4,once,TRBV2,-,TGTGCCAGCAGAGCAACTAGACAGGATGAAAAACTGTTTTTT,CASRATRQDEKLFF
TRBJ1-2,-,TRBV7-3,-,TGTGCCAGCAGCCTCGACAGGAATAACTATGGCTACACCTTC,CASSLDRNNYGYTF
TRBJ2-1,-,TRBV11-3,-,TGTGCCAGCAGCTTAGGGCCCAGCAATGAGCAGTTCTTC,CASSLGPSNEQFF
TRBJ2-3,-,TRBV29-1,TRBD2,TGCAGCCTATTAGCGGGGACCACAGATACGCAGTATTTT,CSLLAGTTDTQYF
TRBJ1-1,-,TRBV5-8,-,TGTGCCAGCAGGGACTTGGGTTGGGGGAACACTGAAGCTTTCTTT,CASRDLGWGNTEAFF
TRBJ1-4,-,TRBV7-9,-,TGTGCCAGCAGCCATGCGGGGGGTAAACTGTTTTTT,CASSHAGGKLFF
TRBJ2-1,-,TRBV11-3,-,TGTGCCAGCAGCGTACAGGGTTACAATGAGCAGTTCTTC,CASSVQGYNEQFF
TRBJ1-1,once,TRBV2,TRBD1,TGTGCCAGCACCGACGAACAGGGGGCCCGCACTGAAGCTTTCTTT,CASTDEQGARTEAFF
TRBJ1-1,-,TRBV19,-,TGTGCCAGTCCGAATAACATGAACACTGAAGCTTTCTTT,CASPNNMNTEAFF
TRBJ1-1,once,TRBV6-5,TRBD1,TGTGCCAGCAGTTACGCCCCAGGGGACAGGACTGAAGCTTTCTTT,CASSYAPGDRTEAFF
TRBJ1-5,few,TRBV5-1,TRBD1,TGCGCCAGCAGCAAATGGACAGGGGGCAATCAGCCCCAGCATTTT,CASSKWTGGNQPQHF
TRBJ2-5,-,TRBV29-1,-,TGCAGCGTTTCATCAGAGACCCAGTACTTC,CSVSSETQYF
TRBJ2-5,few,TRBV7-7,TRBD1,TGTGCCAGCAGCCGGACAGGGTCTCGAGAGACCCAGTACTTC,CASSRTGSRETQYF
TRBJ1-5,-,TRBV6-1,TRBD1,TGTGCCACCCTGGACAGGGCTAGCAATCAGCCCCAGCATTTT,CATLDRASNQPQHF
TRBJ2-3,-,TRBV29-1,-,TGCAGCGCCAACACAGATACGCAGTATTTT,CSANTDTQYF
TRBJ1-1,-,TRBV13,-,TGTGCCAGCAGCTTAGGAGTGGGCTTGGGCACTGAAGCTTTCTTT,CASSLGVGLGTEAFF
TRBJ2-5,-,TRBV7-9,-,TGTGCCAGCAGCGCCAGCGGGCCGGAGACCCAGTACTTC,CASSASGPETQYF
TRBJ2-7,once,TRBV11-3,TRBD2,TGTGCCAGCAGCTTTGGCCGGTGGACTAGCGGACTTTACGAGCAGTACTTC,CASSFGRWTSGLYEQYF
TRBJ2-3,-,TRBV28,TRBD2,TGTGCCAGCAGTCCCCTTCTAGCGGGAGCTGTAGCAGATACGCAGTATTTT,CASSPLLAGAVADTQYF
TRBJ2-4,-,TRBV28,TRBD2,TGTGCCAGCTACCCGGGACTAGCGGGTCTAGCCAAAAACATTCAGTACTTC,CASYPGLAGLAKNIQYF
TRBJ2-7,-,TRBV11-2,TRBD2,TGTGCCAGCAGCTTAGTTAGCGGGGGCACCTACGAGCAGTACTTC,CASSLVSGGTYEQYF
TRBJ2-2,-,TRBV10-1,TRBD1,TGCGCCAGCATTGGGACAGTCCCTAACACCGGGGAGCTGTTTTTT,CASIGTVPNTGELFF
TRBJ2-5,-,TRBV5-1,-,TGCGCCAGCAGCTTGGTAATTGGTCTAGCGCAGGGGACCCAGTACTTC,CASSLVIGLAQGTQYF
TRBJ2-4,-,TRBV28,TRBD2,TGTGCCAGCAGAGGTTTTGGGGCGGGAGAAGGCAAAAACATTCAGTACTTC,CASRGFGAGEGKNIQYF
TRBJ2-1,-,TRBV2,-,TGTGCCAGCAGTGAGCGGAATCGGGACAACTACAATGAGCAGTTCTTC,CASSERNRDNYNEQFF
TRBJ1-1,-,TRBV5-8,TRBD1,TGTGCCAGCAGGTTTAAGGGGGCACCCCCTGAAGCTTTCTTT,CASRFKGAPPEAFF
TRBJ2-5,once,TRBV7-9,-,TGTGCCAGCAGCTGGACCGGAGGGGAGACCCAGTACTTC,CASSWTGGETQYF
TRBJ1-1,-,TRBV6-5,-,TGTGCCAGCAGAGGACTGCAACTTGAAGCTTTCTTT,CASRGLQLEAFF
TRBJ1-1,once,TRBV28,-,TGTGCCAGCAGTTTAGGGGACATCGCGATAACTGAAGCTTTCTTT,CASSLGDIAITEAFF
TRBJ2-3,-,TRBV28,TRBD2,TGTGCCAGCACCTACCCGGGACTAGCAGGCGGCACAGATACGCAGTATTTT,CASTYPGLAGGTDTQYF